This T cell receptor beta chain was captured in a study of lung T cells in sarcoidosis with Löfgren's syndrome. Across the study: Bronchoalveolar lavage fluid in sarcoidosis accumulates CD4+ T cells. Whole-study findings and limits: Multiple Löfgren's syndrome patients reportedly shared TRAV12-1 and TRBV2 CDR3 motifs, suggesting public CD4+ TCRs. Löfgren's syndrome patients reportedly showed greatest TRAV12-1 and TRBV2 expansion versus controls.

TCRdb used MiXCR to reprocess the reads, holding one entry per CDR3 protein. The sample has 2,500 to 3,500 distinct CDR3 sequences, 15% to 20% seen once. There are 14 residues in the CDR3. Germline assignment: CDR1 SGHRS and CDR2 YFSETQ. The V and J ends lost 4 bases and 4 bases respectively, with 14 bases between them. This clonotype is termed medium-sized (0.01 to 0.1%). What it recognizes is unknown. The receptor's source is a human donor with sarcoidosis (Löfgren's syndrome or another form), or a control subject (not recorded which). The genes are TRBV5-1 and TRBJ1-1; tentative D call: TRBD1 (6 bases). The specimen sequenced was CD4+ T cells from bronchoalveolar lavage. In DNA form, the CDR3 reads TGCGCCAGCAGCGGCCAACCAGGGGTCACTGAAGCTTTCTTT. Amino acids: CASSGQPGVTEAFF.